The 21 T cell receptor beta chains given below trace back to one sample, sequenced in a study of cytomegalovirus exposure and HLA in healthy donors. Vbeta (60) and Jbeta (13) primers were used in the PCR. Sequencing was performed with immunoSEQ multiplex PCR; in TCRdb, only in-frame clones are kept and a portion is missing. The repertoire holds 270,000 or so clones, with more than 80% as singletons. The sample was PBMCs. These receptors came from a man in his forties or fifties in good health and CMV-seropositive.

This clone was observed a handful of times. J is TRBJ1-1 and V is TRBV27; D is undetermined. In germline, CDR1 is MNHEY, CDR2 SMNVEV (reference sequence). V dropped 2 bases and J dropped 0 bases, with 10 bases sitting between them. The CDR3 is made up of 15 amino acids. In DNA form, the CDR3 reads TGTGCCAGCAGTTTAGGCCCGGGAATGAACACTGAAGCTTTCTTT. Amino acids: CASSLGPGMNTEAFF.

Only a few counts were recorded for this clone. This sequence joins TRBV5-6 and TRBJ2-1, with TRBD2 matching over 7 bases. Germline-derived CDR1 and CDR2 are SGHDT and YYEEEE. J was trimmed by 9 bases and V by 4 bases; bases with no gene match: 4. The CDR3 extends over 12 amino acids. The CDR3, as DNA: TGTGCCAGCAGCCCGGGGAGGGGTGAGCAGTTCTTC. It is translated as CASSPGRGEQFF.

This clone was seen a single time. CDR3 sequence (DNA): TGTGCCAGCAGTACGGACAGGGCTATGAACACTGAAGCTTTCTTT. Amino acids: CASSTDRAMNTEAFF. The chain carries TRBV6-1 and TRBJ1-1, with 8 bases fitting TRBD1. The V segment lost 5 bases and the J segment 0 bases; nucleotides outside the gene matches: 5. Germline CDR1 and CDR2: MNHNS and SASEGT. The CDR3 is 15 residues long.

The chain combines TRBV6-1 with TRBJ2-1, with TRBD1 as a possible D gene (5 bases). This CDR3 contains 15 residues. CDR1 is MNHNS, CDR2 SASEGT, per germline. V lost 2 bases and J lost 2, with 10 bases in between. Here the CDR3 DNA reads TGTGCCAGCAGTGAATTTGGGGCCCCCTACAATGAGCAGTTCTTC. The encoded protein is CASSEFGAPYNEQFF.

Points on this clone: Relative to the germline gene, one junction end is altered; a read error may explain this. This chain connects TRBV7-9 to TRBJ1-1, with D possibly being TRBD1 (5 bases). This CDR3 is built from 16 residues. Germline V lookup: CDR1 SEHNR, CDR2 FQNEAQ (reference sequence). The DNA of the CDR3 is TGTTCCAGCAGCCCCCAGGGCCAGCGTGCGGACACTGAAGCTTTCTTT. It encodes CSSSPQGQRADTEAFF.

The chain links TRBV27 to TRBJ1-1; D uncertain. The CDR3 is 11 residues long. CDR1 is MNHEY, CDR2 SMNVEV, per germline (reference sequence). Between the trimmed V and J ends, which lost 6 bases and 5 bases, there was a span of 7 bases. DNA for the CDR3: TGTGCCAGCAGCGGGTTAACTGAAGCTTTCTTT. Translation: CASSGLTEAFF.

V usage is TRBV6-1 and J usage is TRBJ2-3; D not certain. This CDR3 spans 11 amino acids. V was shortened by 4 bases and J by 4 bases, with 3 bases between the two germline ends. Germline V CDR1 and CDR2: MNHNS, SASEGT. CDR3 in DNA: TGTGCCAGCAGTGTAGCAGATACGCAGTATTTT. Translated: CASSVADTQYF.

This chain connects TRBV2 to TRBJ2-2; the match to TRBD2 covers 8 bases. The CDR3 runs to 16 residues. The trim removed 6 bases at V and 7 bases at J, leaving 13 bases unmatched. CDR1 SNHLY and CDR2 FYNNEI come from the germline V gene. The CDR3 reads CASRRRSGRDHGELFF. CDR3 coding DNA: TGTGCCAGCAGGAGGAGGAGCGGGAGAGATCACGGGGAGCTGTTTTTT.

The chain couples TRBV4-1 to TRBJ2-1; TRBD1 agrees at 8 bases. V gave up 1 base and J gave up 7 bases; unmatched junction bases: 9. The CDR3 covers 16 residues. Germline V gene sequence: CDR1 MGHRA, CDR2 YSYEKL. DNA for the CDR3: TGCGCCAGCAGCCAAGCGCCGGGACAGGTGATGAATGAGCAGTTCTTC. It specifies CASSQAPGQVMNEQFF.

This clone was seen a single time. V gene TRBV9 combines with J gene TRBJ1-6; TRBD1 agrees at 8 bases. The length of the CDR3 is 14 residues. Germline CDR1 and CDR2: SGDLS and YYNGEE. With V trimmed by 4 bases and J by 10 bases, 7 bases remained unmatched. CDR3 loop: CASSPQGVGSPLHF. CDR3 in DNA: TGTGCCAGCAGCCCACAGGGGGTGGGGTCACCCCTCCACTTT. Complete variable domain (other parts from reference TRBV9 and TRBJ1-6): DSGVTQTPKHLITATGQRVTLRCSPRSGDLSVYWYQQSLDQGLQFLIQYYNGEERAKGNILERFSAQQFPDLHSELNLSSLELGDSALYFCASSPQGVGSPLHFGNGTRLTVT.

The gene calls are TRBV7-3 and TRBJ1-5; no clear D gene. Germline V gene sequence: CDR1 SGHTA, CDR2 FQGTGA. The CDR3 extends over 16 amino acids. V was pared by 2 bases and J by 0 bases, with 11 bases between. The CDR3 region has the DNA TGTGCCAGCAGCTTAGAAGACACTTATAGCAATCAGCCCCAGCATTTT. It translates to CASSLEDTYSNQPQHF.

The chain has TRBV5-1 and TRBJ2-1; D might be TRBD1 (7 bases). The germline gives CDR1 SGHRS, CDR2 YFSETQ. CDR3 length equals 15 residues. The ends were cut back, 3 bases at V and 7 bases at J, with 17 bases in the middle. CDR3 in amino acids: CASSSPPAGGNEQFF. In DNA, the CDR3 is TGCGCCAGCAGCTCCCCCCCGGCAGGGGGGAATGAGCAGTTCTTC.

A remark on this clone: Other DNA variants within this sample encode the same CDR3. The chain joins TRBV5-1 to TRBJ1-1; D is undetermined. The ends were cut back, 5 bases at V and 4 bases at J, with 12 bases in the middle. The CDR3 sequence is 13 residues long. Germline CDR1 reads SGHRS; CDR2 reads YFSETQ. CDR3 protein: CASSMRGFTEAFF. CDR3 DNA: TGCGCCAGCAGTATGAGAGGATTCACTGAAGCTTTCTTT.

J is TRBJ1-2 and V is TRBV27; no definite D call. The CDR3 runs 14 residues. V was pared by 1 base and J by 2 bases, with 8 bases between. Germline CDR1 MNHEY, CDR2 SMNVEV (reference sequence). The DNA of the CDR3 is TGTGCCAGCAGTTTATTACCGGGAAACTATGGCTACACCTTC. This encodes CASSLLPGNYGYTF.

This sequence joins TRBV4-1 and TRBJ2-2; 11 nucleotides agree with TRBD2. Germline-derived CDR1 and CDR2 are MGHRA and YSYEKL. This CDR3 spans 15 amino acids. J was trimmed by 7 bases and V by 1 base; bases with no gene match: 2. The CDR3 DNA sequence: TGCGCCAGCAGCCAAGGCCTAGCGGGGGGCGGGGAGCTGTTTTTT. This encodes CASSQGLAGGGELFF.

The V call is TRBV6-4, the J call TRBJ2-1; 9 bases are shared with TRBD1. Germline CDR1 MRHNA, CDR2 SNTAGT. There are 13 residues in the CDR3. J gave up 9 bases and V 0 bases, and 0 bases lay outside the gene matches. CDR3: CASSDSDRGEQFF. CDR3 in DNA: TGTGCCAGCAGTGACTCGGACAGGGGTGAGCAGTTCTTC.

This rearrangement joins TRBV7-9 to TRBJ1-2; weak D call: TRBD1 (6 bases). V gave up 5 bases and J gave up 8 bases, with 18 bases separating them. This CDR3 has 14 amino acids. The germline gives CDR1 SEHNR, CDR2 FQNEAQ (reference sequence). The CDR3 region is CASSARTEEGGYTF. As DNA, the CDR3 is TGTGCCAGCAGCGCCCGGACAGAAGAAGGGGGCTACACCTTC.

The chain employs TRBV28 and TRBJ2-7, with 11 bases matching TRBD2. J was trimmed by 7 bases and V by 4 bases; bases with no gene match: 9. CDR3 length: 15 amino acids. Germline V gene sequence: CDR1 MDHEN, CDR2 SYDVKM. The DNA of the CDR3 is TGTGCCAGCAGTTCGAGACTAGCGGGAACCTGGGAGCAGTACTTC. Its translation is CASSSRLAGTWEQYF.

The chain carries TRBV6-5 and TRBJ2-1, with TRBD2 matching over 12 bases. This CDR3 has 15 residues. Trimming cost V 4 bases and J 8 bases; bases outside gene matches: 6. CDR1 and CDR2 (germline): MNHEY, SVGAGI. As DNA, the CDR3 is TGTGCCAGCAGTTGGACTAGCGGGGTGAGAGATGAGCAGTTCTTC. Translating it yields CASSWTSGVRDEQFF.

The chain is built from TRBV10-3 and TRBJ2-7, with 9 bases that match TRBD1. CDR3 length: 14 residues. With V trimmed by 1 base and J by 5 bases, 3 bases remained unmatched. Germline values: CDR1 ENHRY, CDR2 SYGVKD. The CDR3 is CAISEWGQGNEQYF. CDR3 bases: TGTGCCATCAGTGAGTGGGGACAGGGCAACGAGCAGTACTTC.

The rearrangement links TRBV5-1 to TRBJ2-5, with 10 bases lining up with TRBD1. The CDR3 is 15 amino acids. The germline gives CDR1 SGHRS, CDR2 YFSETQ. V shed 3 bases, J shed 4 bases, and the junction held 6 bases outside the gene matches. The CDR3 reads CASSSRDRGGETQYF. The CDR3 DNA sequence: TGCGCCAGCAGCTCCCGGGACAGGGGTGGAGAGACCCAGTACTTC.